This T cell receptor (beta chain) comes out of a study of T-cell memory formation after mild COVID-19 (dated by TCRdb to 2020 to 2023). General notes on the study: TCR sequence clusters from the two donors were found to be largely donor specific. In two donors, T-cell clones that expanded and contracted after mild COVID-19 were tracked by sequencing TCRalpha and TCRbeta repertoires over time. The cohort comprised two young, previously healthy adult volunteers, one female and one male. The research as a whole found: Balanced CD4/CD8 phenotypes were observed for clones contracting from day 15 to 85, whereas a bias towards CD4+ was observed for a second wave of clones expanding from day 15 to 37. Some responding clones were detected in pre-infection memory, suggesting pre-existing cross-reactive memory T cells joined the SARS-CoV-2 response. Whether the second-wave clones peaking on day 37 were SARS-CoV-2 specific was not confirmed. Contracting CD4+ clones appeared mostly in the CM and EM memory subsets, whereas CD8+ clones were enriched in EMRA. The study included only two mild cases, and larger cohorts that include severe cases with pre-infection samples were judged to be necessary.

This clonotype was seen a few times. What this receptor recognizes is not known. One base away there is no much larger clone; base qualities are not given. Ficoll-Paque density gradient centrifugation was the method used to isolate PBMCs. The sample was run on an Illumina NovaSeq 6000. Using 5'RACE with constant-segment primers, TCRalpha and TCRbeta cDNA libraries were constructed, with sample barcodes and unique molecular identifiers added in the process. Trizol reagent was used to extract RNA from every sample. Amplification of the libraries took two PCR steps, and the second step added a second sample barcode plus Illumina TruSeq adapters. Libraries were sequenced on an Illumina NovaSeq with 2 x 150 bp paired-end reads. As for the authors' bioinformatics: The reads were demultiplexed and collapsed into UMI-guided consensus sequences using migec v1.2.7. With mixcr v2.1.11, UMI consensuses were aligned to TRA and TRB V and J templates and assembled into clonotypes. Clonotypes were classified as expanded or contracted when called significant by both edgeR and NoisET, with noise models trained on biological replicates. For edgeR calls, the thresholds were a false discovery rate-adjusted p below 0.01 and a log2 fold-change of 1. As an exploratory analysis of dynamics, max-normalized trajectories of the 1000 most abundant clonotypes were examined by PCA with hierarchical clustering. Separately sequenced CD4+ and CD8+ repertoires were used to assign the CD4 or CD8 phenotype of responding clones. TCRdb's own reprocessing of the public reads used fastp at Q25 and MiXCR and kept productive beta chains. Rows matching on CDR3 protein sequence are summarized as one entry with the most common DNA and genes. These V and J calls originate from TCRdb's pipeline instead of the authors' own analysis. Present in this sample are 200,000 to 250,000 distinct CDR3 sequences, roughly 10% of which were seen just once. Jointly, the top ten make up 22% of the sample.

Germline trimming amounts to 0 bases on V and 9 bases on J, with 9 as the count of junction bases outside the gene matches. The CDR3 spans 15 residues, from the cysteine through the phenylalanine. The entry retains the CDR3 DNA only, 45 bases that are in frame from base 1. CDR1 SGHKS and CDR2 YYEKEE are derived from the germline V gene (reference sequence). The chain was built from TRBV5-5 and TRBJ2-1; TRBD2 matches 7 bases in the middle. The sequenced sample consisted of PBMCs or a T cell subset sorted from them (not recorded which). This clonotype was obtained from a man aged 18 to 29 who had mild COVID-19 (a few samples of this study predate the infection). The sample titles of this study are shuffled in the database, so cell type and time point are left out; the donor was told from shared clones. The nucleotide sequence is given as TGTGCCAGCAGCTTGGGCCGGAGCGGGGTGGCTGAGCAGTTCTTC. It specifies CASSLGRSGVAEQFF.